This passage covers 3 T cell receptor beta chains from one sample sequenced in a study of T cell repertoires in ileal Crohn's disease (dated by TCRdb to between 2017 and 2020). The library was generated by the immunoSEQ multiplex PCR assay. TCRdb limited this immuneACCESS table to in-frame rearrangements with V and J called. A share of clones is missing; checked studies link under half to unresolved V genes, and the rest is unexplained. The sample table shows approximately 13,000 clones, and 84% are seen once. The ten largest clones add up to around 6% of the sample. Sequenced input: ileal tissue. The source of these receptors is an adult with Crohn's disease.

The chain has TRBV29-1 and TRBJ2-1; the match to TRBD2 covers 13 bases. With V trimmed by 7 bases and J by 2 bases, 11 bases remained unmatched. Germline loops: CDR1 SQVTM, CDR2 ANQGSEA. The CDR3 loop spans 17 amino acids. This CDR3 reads CSAESTGLAGAYNEQFF. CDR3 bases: TGCAGCGCTGAGAGTACAGGACTAGCGGGAGCCTACAATGAGCAGTTCTTC.

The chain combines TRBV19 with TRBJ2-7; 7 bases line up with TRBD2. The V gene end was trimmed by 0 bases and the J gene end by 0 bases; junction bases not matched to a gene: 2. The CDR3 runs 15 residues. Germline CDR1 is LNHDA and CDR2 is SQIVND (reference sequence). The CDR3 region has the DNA TGTGCCAGTAGTATAGATGGCGGGGGCTCCTACGAGCAGTACTTC. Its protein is CASSIDGGGSYEQYF. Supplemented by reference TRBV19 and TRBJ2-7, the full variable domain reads DGGITQSPKYLFRKEGQNVTLSCEQNLNHDAMYWYRQDPGQGLRLIYYSQIVNDFQKGDIAEGYSVSREKKESFPLTVTSAQKNPTAFYLCASSIDGGGSYEQYFGPGTRLTVT.

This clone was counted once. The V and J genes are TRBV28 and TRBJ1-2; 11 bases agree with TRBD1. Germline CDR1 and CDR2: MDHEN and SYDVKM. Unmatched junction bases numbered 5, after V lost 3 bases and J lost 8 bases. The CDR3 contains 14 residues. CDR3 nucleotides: TGTGCCAGCAGTTTCCGGACAGGGGGCTGGGGCTACACCTTC. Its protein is CASSFRTGGWGYTF.